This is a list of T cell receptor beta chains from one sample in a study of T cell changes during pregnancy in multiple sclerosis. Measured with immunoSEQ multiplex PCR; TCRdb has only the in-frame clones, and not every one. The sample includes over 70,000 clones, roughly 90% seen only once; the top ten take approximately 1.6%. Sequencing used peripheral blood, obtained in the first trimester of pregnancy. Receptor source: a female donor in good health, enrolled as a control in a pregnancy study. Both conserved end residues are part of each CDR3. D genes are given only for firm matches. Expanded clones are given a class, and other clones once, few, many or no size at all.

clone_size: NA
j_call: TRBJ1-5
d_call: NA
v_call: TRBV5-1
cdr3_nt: TGCGCCAGCAGCTTCGGACAGCCTGGGCAGCCCCAGCATTTT
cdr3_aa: CASSFGQPGQPQHF

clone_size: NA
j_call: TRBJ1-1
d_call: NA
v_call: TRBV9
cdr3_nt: TGTGCCAGCAGCGGCGACCCGGGGAGCACTGAAGCTTTCTTT
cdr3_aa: CASSGDPGSTEAFF

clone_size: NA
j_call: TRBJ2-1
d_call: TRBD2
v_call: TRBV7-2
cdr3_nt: TGTGCCAGCAGCTTAGACCCCCCAAGCGGGAGGGCCTCCTACAATGAGCAGTTCTTC
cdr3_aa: CASSLDPPSGRASYNEQFF

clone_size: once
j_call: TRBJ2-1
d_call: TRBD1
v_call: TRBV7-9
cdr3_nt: TGTGCCAGCAGCTTAAACCCGGGACAGCTGTACAATGAGCAGTTCTTC
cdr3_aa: CASSLNPGQLYNEQFF

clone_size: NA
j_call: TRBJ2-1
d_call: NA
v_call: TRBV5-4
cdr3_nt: TGTGCCAGCAGCTTGGATCGCGTATGGGAGCAGTTCTTC
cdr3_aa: CASSLDRVWEQFF

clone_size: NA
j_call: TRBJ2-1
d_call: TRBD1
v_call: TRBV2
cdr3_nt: TGTGCCAGCACTACACAGGGGGCGCAATACAATGAGCAGTTCTTC
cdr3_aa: CASTTQGAQYNEQFF

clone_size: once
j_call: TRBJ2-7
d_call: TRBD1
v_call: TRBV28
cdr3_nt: TGTGCCAGCAGTTTCGGGACAGGGACTTACGAGCAGTACTTC
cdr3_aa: CASSFGTGTYEQYF

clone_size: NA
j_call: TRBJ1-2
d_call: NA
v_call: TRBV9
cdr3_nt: TGTGCCAGCAGCGCCCCCCAGGCTCTTAGGGGTGGCTACACCTTC
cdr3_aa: CASSAPQALRGGYTF

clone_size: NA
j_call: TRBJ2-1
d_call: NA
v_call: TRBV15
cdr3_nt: TGTGCCACCAGCAACGATAACAGCAATGAGCAGTTCTTC
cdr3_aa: CATSNDNSNEQFF

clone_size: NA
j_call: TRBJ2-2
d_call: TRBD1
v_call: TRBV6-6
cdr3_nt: TGTGCCAGCAGTCACCCGGGACAGCAGAACACCGGGGAGCTGTTTTTT
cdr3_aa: CASSHPGQQNTGELFF

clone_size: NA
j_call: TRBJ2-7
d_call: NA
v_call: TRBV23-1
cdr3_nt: TGCGCCAGCAGTCAATCTTCCAGCGTCGGTCCCTACGAGCAGTACTTC
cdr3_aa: CASSQSSSVGPYEQYF

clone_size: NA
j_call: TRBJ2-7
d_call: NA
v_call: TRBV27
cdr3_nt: TGTGCCAGCAGTTTATCTGGACAGAGCCCCTACGAGCAGTACTTC
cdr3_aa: CASSLSGQSPYEQYF

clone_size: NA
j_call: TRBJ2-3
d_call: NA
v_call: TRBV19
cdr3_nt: TGTGCCAGTAGTATAGCCCGAGGGGATACGCAGTATTTT
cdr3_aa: CASSIARGDTQYF

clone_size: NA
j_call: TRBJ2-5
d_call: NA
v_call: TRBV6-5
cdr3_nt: TGTGCCAGCAGTTACGGCGCAGGGGAAGAGACCCAGTACTTC
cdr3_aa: CASSYGAGEETQYF

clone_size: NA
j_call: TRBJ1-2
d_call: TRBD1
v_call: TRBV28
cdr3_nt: TGTGCCAGCAGCCTGGATCCGGGACAGGGGGTATATGGCTACACCTTC
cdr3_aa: CASSLDPGQGVYGYTF

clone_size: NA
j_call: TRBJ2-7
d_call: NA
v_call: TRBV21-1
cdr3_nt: TGTGCCAGCAGCAAGTCGACTGATGAACCCTACGAGCAGTACTTC
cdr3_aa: CASSKSTDEPYEQYF

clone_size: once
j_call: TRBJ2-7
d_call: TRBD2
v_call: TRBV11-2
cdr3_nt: TGTGCCAGCAGCTCTTGGCGGGGGGGCGAGCAGTACTTC
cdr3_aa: CASSSWRGGEQYF

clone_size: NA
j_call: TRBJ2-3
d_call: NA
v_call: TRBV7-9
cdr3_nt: TGTGCCAGCAGCCCGGGGACTCTCATCACAGATACGCAGTATTTT
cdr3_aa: CASSPGTLITDTQYF

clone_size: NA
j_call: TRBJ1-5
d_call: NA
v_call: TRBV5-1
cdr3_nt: TGCGCCAGCAGCTTGGGGGACAACCCTGGCAATCAGCCCCAGCATTTT
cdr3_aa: CASSLGDNPGNQPQHF

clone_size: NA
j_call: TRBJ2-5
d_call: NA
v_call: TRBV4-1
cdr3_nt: TGCGCCAGCAGCCAAGGTCAGACAACCTGGGGGGAAGAGACCCAGTACTTC
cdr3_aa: CASSQGQTTWGEETQYF

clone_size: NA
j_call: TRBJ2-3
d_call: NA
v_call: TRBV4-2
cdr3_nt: TGTGCCAGCAGCCAAGGGACTTGGACAGATACGCAGTATTTT
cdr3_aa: CASSQGTWTDTQYF

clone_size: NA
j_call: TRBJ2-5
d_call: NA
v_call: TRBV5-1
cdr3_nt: TGCGCCAGCAGCTTGGAGGTCGGGGGCCAAGAGACCCAGTACTTC
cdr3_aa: CASSLEVGGQETQYF